This T cell receptor beta chain was profiled in a study of blood T cell repertoires in COVID-19. The data were produced by immunoSEQ multiplex PCR, yet TCRdb's version contains in-frame clones alone and is incomplete. The data contain over 85,000 clones, about 90% of them singletons. V was clipped by 4 bases and J by 2 bases, with 9 bases between them. Germline CDR1 and CDR2: SGHRS and YFSETQ. The CDR3 sequence is 13 residues long. The gene calls are TRBV5-1 and TRBJ1-1; no clear D gene. The clonotype was recovered from a human donor with acute or convalescent COVID-19. The donor label of this sample is uncertain. Input material: peripheral blood. The CDR3 DNA follows: TGCGCCAGCAGCCCGGTAGAAAACACTGAAGCTTTCTTT. It translates to CASSPVENTEAFF.